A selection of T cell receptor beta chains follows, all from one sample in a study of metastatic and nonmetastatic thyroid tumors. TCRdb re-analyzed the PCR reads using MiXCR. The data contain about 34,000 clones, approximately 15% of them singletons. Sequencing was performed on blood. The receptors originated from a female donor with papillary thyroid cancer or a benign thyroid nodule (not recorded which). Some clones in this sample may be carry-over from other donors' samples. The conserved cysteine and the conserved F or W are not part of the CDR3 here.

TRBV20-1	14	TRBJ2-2	SARVPTGANTGELF
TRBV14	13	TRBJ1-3	ASSQGYASGNTIY
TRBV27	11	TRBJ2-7	ASSLLIGYEQY
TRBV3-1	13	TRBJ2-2	ASSQPPGRVGELF
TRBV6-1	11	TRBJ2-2	ASSEHNTGELF
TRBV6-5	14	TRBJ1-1	ASIYRRTGSRTEAF
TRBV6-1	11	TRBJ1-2	ASKLNRVYGYT
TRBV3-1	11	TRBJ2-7	ASSQGRGYEQY
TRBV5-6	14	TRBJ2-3	ASSSARRGSTDTQY
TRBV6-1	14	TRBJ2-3	ASSKLGARKLDTQY
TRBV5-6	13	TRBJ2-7	ASSFEGASSYEQY
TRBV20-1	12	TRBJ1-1	SARSGCMNTEAF
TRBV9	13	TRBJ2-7	ASSGGTSGTYEQY
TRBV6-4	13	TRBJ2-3	ASSEIAGDTDTQY
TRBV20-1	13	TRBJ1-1	SVSGALTGGAESF
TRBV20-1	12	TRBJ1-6	SAGRGGPRSPLH
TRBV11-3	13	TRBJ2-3	ASSLDYTELDTQY
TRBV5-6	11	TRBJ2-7	ASSLGIHYEQY
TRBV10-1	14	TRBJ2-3	ASSDARGLASDTQY
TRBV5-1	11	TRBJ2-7	ASSRDGYYEQY
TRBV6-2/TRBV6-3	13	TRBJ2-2	ASSYGKRDLGELF
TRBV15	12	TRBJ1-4	ATSREAANEKLF
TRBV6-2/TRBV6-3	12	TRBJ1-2	ASSSPSGIGGYT
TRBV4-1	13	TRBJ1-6	ASSQDLVYDSPLH
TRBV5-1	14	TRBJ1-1	ASSTGQGAGNTEAF
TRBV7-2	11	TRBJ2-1	ASSLWNYREQF
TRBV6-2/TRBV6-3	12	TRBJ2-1	ASSYSPSGGEQF
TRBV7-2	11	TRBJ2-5	ASSSGFGETQY
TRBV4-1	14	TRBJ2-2	ASSQEGQVNTGELF
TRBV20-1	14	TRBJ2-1	SAREAVGSSYNEQF
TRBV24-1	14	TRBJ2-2	ATIDPGLAGLGELF
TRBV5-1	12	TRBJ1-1	ASSDTGGTTEAF
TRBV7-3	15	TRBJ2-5	ASSEGVRVDRQETQY
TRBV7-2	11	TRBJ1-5	ASSQATAQPQH
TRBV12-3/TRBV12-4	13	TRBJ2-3	ASSFMLAGGDTHY
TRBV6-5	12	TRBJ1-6	ASSSGRGDSPLH
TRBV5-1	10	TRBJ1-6	ASGQDGKSLH
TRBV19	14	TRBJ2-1	ASNTPTSGVGSEQS